This T cell receptor (beta chain) was captured in a study of blood T cell repertoires in COVID-19. On the study more broadly: Italy, Spain and the United States were the sources of the convalescent and acute COVID-19 samples. Sources were T cells, B-cell-depleted T cells, or PBMCs; the material itself was cDNA or gDNA.

Study processing details: Reference gene primers were amplified, and this amplification served to estimate nucleated cell counts. Data came from immunoSEQ multiplex PCR; TCRdb stores just in-frame clones and leaves some out. V and J calls and clone size are given by that table; D and trimming were obtained from the DNA. The data show approximately 88,000 clones, around 80% seen once. CDR1 KGHSH and CDR2 LQKENI come from the germline V gene. The CDR3 is 18 amino acids. The germline V and J ends were trimmed by 3 bases and 0 bases, with 18 bases remaining between them. V is TRBV18 and J is TRBJ1-3; maybe TRBD1 (6 bases). The sequencing input was peripheral blood. This TCR was recovered from a man aged 45-65 years who had recovered from COVID-19. Here the CDR3 reads CASSPVKTPRGSGNTIYF. The CDR3 nucleotides read TGTGCCAGCTCACCGGTTAAGACTCCCAGGGGCTCTGGAAACACCATATATTTT.